This TCR beta chain derives from a study of cytomegalovirus exposure and HLA in healthy donors. This clone was observed a handful of times. The antigen is undetermined. The length of the CDR3 is 14 residues. Germline CDR1 KGHSH, CDR2 LQKENI. V lost 5 bases and J 8 bases, leaving 13 bases between the germline ends. Study results and limitations: As a later analysis showed, a missense DCLRE1C variant was linked to trimming of TCR beta V- and J-genes.

Vbeta (60) and Jbeta (13) primers were used in the PCR. Sequenced by immunoSEQ multiplex PCR; TCRdb stores in-frame clones only, minus some. The sample holds more than 95,000 clones, 64% seen once. This chain connects TRBV18 to TRBJ1-6; D is unresolved. The TCR sequence derives from a man aged 60 to 69 in good health and CMV-seronegative. Material for sequencing was PBMCs. CDR3 DNA: TGTGCCAGCTCAGAGGCGGCAGTTTATTCACCCCTCCACTTT. Residues: CASSEAAVYSPLHF.